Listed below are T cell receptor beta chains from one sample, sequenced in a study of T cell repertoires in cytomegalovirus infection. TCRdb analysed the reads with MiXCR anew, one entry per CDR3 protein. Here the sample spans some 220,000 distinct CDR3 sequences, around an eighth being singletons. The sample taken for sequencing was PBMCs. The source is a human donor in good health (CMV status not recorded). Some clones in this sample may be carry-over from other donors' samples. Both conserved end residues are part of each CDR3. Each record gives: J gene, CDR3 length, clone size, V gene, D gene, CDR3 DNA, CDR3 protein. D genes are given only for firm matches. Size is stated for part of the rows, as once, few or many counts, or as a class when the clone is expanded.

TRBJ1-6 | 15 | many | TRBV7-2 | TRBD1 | TGTGCCAGCAGAAAGCCGGGACAGGACTCTTCACCCCTCCACTTT | CASRKPGQDSSPLHF
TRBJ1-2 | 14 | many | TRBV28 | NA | TGTGCCAGCAGCTCTCTCGAACCTCGGATGGGCTACACCTTC | CASSSLEPRMGYTF
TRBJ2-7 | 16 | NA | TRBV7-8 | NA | TGTGCCAGCAGCCCCCGCTGGTCCGGGGACGGAGTCGAGCAGTACTTC | CASSPRWSGDGVEQYF
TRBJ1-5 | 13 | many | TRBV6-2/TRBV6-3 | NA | TGTGCCAGCAGGTCTGACACATATCAGCCCCAGCATTTT | CASRSDTYQPQHF
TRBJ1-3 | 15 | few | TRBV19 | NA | TGTGCCAGTAGCGAGGGGGGACGCTCTGGAAACACCATATATTTT | CASSEGGRSGNTIYF
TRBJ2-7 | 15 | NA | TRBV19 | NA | TGTGCCAGTAGTATTGGGCAGGGATGGTCCTACGAGCAGTACTTC | CASSIGQGWSYEQYF
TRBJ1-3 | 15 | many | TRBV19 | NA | TGTGCCAGTAGTATAGCCGGCGGCTCTGGAAACACCATATATTTT | CASSIAGGSGNTIYF
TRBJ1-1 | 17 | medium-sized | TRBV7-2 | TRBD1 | TGTGCCAGCAGCACCCGGGACAGGGTGGCAATGAACACTGAAGCTTTCTTT | CASSTRDRVAMNTEAFF
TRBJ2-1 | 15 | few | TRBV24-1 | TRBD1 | TGTGCCACCAGCCCCCCGGGACAGAATCAGTATGAGCAGTTCTTC | CATSPPGQNQYEQFF
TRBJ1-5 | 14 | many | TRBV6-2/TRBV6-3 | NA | TGTGCCAGCAACGACAGGCTTAGCAATCAGCCCCAGCATTTT | CASNDRLSNQPQHF
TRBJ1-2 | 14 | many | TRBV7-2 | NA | TGTGCCAGCAGCCCGGAGCCACGTTTCTATGGCTACACCTTC | CASSPEPRFYGYTF
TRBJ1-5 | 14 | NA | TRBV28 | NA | TGTGCCAGCAGCCGAGGGGGGAACAATCAGCCCCAGCATTTT | CASSRGGNNQPQHF
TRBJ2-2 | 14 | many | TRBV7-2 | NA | TGTGCCAGCAGCTTACGACATTCTACCGGGGAGCTGTTTTTT | CASSLRHSTGELFF
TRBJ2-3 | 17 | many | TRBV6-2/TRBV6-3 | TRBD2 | TGTGCCAGCAGTTACTCGAACCTAGCGGGACTCACAGATACGCAGTATTTT | CASSYSNLAGLTDTQYF
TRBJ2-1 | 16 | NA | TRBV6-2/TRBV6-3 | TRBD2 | TGTGCCAGCATCAAAGGGAGACTAGCGTCATACAATGAGCAGTTCTTC | CASIKGRLASYNEQFF
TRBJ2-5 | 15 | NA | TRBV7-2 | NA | TGTGCCAGCAGCTTAGTTGGAGGGGGGGAAGAGACCCAGTACTTC | CASSLVGGGEETQYF
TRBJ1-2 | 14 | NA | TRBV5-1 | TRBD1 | TGCGCCGGCAGCTTGGGGACAGGGGGATATGGCTACACCTTC | CAGSLGTGGYGYTF
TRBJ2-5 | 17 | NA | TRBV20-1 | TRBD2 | TGCAGTGCTAGAGATGTGGCGGGAGGGAGGCAGAGAAAGACCCAGTACTTC | CSARDVAGGRQRKTQYF
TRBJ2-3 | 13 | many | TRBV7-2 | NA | TGTGCCAGCACTCGGGGGGCCACAGATACGCAGTATTTT | CASTRGATDTQYF
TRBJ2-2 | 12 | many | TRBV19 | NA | TGTGCCAGCAGGGAGGACACCGGGGAGCTGTTTTTT | CASREDTGELFF
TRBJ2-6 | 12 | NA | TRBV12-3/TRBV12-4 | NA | TGTGCCAGCTTACGTGGGGCCAACGTCCTGACTTTC | CASLRGANVLTF
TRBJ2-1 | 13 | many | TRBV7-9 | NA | TGTGCCAGCAGCCCCCCGGCCGTCAATGAGCAGTTCTTC | CASSPPAVNEQFF
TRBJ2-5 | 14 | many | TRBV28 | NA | TGTGCCAGCAGTTTCGGGACGGCCAAGAGGGCCCAGTACTTC | CASSFGTAKRAQYF
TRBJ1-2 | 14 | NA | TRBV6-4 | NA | TGTGCCAGCAGCCCACGACTCGGGACCCCTGGCTACACCTTC | CASSPRLGTPGYTF
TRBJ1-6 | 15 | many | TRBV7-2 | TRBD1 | TGTGCCAGCAGCTTACTACAGGGGGTCAATTCACCCCTCCACTTT | CASSLLQGVNSPLHF
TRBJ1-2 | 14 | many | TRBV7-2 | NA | TGTGCCAGCAGCCAAGAATACCGGCCCTATGGCTACACCTTC | CASSQEYRPYGYTF
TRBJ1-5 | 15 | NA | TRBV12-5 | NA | TGTGCTAGTGGTTTGGTACTGCAGGGCGAACAGCCCCAGCATTTT | CASGLVLQGEQPQHF
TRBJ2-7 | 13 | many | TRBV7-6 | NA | TGTGCCAGCAGCTTAGGTAGGGGTTACGAGCAGTACTTC | CASSLGRGYEQYF
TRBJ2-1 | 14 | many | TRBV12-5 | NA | TGTGCTAGTGGTTTGGACAGGGTCTACAATGAGCAGTTCTTC | CASGLDRVYNEQFF
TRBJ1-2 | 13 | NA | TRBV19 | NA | TGTGCCAGTAGGGACCGGCGAAGGGGCGGCTACACCTTC | CASRDRRRGGYTF
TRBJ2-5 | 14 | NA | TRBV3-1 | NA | TGTGCCAGCAGCCAAGACCCTAGCCAGGAGACCCAGTACTTC | CASSQDPSQETQYF
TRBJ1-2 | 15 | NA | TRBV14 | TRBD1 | TGTGCCAGCAGCCAAACTGACAGGGCCCACTATGGCTACACCTTC | CASSQTDRAHYGYTF
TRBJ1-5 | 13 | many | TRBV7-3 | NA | TGTGCCAGCAGCCTGGGGGAGGGCCAGCCCCAGCATTTT | CASSLGEGQPQHF
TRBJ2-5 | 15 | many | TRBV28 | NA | TGTGCCAGCAGGGACCGGGCTCCGAAGGGGGAGACCCAGTACTTC | CASRDRAPKGETQYF
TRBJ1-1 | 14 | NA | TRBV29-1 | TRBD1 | TGCAGCGTTGAGGAGACAGGGGCGAGCACTGAAGCTTTCTTT | CSVEETGASTEAFF
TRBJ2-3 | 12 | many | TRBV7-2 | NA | TGTGCCAGCAGCCCGGACACAGATACGCAGTATTTT | CASSPDTDTQYF